This entry lists 6 T cell receptor beta chains sequenced from one sample in a study of OX40 agonist ivuxolimab in advanced cancers. Assay used: immunoSEQ multiplex PCR; TCRdb lists only in-frame clones, some missing. The sample includes about 100,000 clones, approximately 90% seen only once; the top ten take about 0.31%. The sample was CD4+ or CD8+ T cells sorted from blood, taken in a trial of the OX40 agonist ivuxolimab. The receptors stem from an adult with an advanced solid tumor such as melanoma, head and neck, liver or kidney cancer.

The chain recombines TRBV21-1 with TRBJ1-1; TRBD1 is the table's D call, not checked against the DNA. TRBV21-1 is designated a pseudogene. The CDR3 length is 17 residues. CDR3: CASSKGTGAEGGTEAFF. The DNA for the CDR3 is TGTGCCAGCAGCAAAGGGACAGGAGCCGAGGGGGGCACTGAAGCTTTCTTT.

This clone showed up just once. This chain links TRBV11-2 with TRBJ2-1, with D possibly TRBD2 on 6 matching bases. The ends were cut back, 3 bases at V and 10 bases at J, with 13 bases in the middle. Germline V CDR1 and CDR2: SGHAT, FQNNGV. The CDR3 loop spans 13 amino acids. The CDR3: CASSFSGSGEQFF. The DNA for the CDR3 is TGTGCCAGCAGCTTCTCCGGGAGCGGCGAGCAGTTCTTC.

The chain carries TRBV7-2 and TRBJ2-1, with 12 bases fitting TRBD2. CDR3 size: 19 residues. Trimming took 0 bases from V and 2 from J; bases not matched to a gene: 8. Germline V gives CDR1 SGHTA, CDR2 FQGNSA. CDR3 DNA: TGTGCCAGCAGCTTAGCGACTAGCGGGAGAGGCCGGACCTACAATGAGCAGTTCTTC. This codes for CASSLATSGRGRTYNEQFF.

This chain uses TRBV7-2 with TRBJ2-5; D possibly matches TRBD1 or TRBD2 (6 bases each). Germline V gives CDR1 SGHTA, CDR2 FQGNSA. This CDR3 has 14 residues. V lost 5 bases and J lost 5, with 15 bases in between. The CDR3 sequence: CASSPQGGIETQYF. CDR3 DNA sequence: TGTGCCAGCAGCCCCCAAGGGGGGATTGAGACCCAGTACTTC.

V gene TRBV10-3 combines with J gene TRBJ2-1; TRBD2 aligns across 8 bases. The V and J ends lost 8 bases and 0 bases, in that order; junction bases with no gene match: 9. Germline V lookup: CDR1 ENHRY, CDR2 SYGVKD. The CDR3 has 16 amino acids. As DNA, the CDR3 is TGTGCCATCGGGCCCCAAGCGGGGGTCTCCTACAATGAGCAGTTCTTC. This codes for CAIGPQAGVSYNEQFF.

Details on this clone: One end of the junction varies from germline; a read error may be responsible. The chain carries TRBV28 and TRBJ2-1; 13 bases fit TRBD2. Germline V gene data show CDR1 as MDHEN and CDR2 as SYDVKM. This CDR3 region has 12 residues. CDR3 loop: CASSRTSGSRLF. CDR3 bases: TGTGCCAGCAGTCGGACTAGCGGGAGTCGGCTCTTC.